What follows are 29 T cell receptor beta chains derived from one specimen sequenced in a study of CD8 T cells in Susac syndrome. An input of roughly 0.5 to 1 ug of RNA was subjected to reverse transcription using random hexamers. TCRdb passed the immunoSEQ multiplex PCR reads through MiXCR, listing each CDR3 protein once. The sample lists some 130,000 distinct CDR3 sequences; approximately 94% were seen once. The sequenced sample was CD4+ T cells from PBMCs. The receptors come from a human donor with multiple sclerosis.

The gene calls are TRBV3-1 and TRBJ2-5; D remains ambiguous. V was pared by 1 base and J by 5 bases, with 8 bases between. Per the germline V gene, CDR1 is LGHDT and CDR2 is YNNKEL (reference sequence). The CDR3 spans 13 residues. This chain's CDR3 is CASSQGSRETQYF. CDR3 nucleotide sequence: TGTGCCAGCAGCCAAGGTTCCCGTGAGACCCAGTACTTC.

The CDR3 loop is CASTKQGFGANVLTF. The CDR3 nucleotides are TGTGCCAGCACCAAGCAGGGGTTTGGGGCCAACGTCCTGACTTTC. The chain carries TRBV27 and TRBJ2-6, with D perhaps TRBD1 (6 bases). Germline lookup yields CDR1 MNHEY and CDR2 SMNVEV (reference sequence). There are 15 residues in the CDR3. The V and J ends lost 7 bases and 3 bases respectively, with 13 bases between them.

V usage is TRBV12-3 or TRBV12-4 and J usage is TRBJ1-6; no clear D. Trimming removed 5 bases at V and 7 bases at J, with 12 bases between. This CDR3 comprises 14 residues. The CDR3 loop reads CASSHPPSNSPLHF. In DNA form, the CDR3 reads TGTGCCAGCAGTCACCCTCCTTCCAATTCACCCCTCCACTTT.

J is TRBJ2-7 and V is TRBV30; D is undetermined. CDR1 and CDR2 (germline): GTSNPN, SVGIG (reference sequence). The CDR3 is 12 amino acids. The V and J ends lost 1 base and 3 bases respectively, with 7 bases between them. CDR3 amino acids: CAWSGPNYEQYF. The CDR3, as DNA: TGTGCCTGGAGTGGACCGAACTACGAGCAGTACTTC. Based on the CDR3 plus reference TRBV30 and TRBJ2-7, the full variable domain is SQTIHQWPATLVQPVGSPLSLECTVEGTSNPNLYWYRQAAGRGLQLLFYSVGIGQISSEVPQNLSASRPQDRQFILSSKKLLLSDSGFYLCAWSGPNYEQYFGPGTRLTVT.

CDR3 in amino acids: CSVQPGAPGNTIYF. The DNA for the CDR3 is TGCAGCGTTCAACCGGGGGCGCCTGGAAACACCATATATTTT. The chain has TRBV29-1 and TRBJ1-3; D is possibly TRBD1 (6 bases). The germline gives CDR1 SQVTM, CDR2 ANQGSEA. This CDR3 is built from 14 residues. Trimming took off 5 bases at V and 2 bases at J, with 13 bases between the two ends. Full variable domain (outside the CDR3, taken from reference TRBV29-1 and TRBJ1-3): SAVISQKPSRDICQRGTSLTIQCQVDSQVTMMFWYRQQPGQSLTLIATANQGSEATYESGFVIDKFPISRPNLTFSTLTVSNMSPEDSSIYLCSVQPGAPGNTIYFGEGSWLTVV.

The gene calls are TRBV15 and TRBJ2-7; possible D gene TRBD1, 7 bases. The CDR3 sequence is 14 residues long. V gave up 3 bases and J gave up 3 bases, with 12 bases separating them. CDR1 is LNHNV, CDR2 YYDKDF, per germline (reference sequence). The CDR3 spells CATSREGQNYEQYF. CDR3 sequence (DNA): TGTGCCACCAGCAGGGAGGGACAGAACTACGAGCAGTACTTC. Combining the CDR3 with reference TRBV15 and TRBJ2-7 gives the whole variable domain DAMVIQNPRYQVTQFGKPVTLSCSQTLNHNVMYWYQQKSSQAPKLLFHYYDKDFNNEADTPDNFQSRRPNTSFCFLDIRSPGLGDTAMYLCATSREGQNYEQYFGPGTRLTVT.

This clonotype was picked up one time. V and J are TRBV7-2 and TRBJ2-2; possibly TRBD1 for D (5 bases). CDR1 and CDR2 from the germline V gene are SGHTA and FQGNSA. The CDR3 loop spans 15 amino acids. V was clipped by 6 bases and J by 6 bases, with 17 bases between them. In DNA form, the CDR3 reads TGTGCCAGCAGTCTAGGGGTGTTTAACCCCGGGGAGCTGTTTTTT. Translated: CASSLGVFNPGELFF.

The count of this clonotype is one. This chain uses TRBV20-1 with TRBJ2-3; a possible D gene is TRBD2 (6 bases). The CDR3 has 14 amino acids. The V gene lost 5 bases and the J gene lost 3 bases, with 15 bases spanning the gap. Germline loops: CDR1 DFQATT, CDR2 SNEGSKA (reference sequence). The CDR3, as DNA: TGCAGTGCTGCTTACGGGGGTGGGACAGATACGCAGTATTTT. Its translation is CSAAYGGGTDTQYF.

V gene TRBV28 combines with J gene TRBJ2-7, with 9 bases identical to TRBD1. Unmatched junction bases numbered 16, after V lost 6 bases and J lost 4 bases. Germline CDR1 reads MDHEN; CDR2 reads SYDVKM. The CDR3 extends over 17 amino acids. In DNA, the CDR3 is TGTGCCAGCAGCCCTACTACTCCGGGACAGGGATCATACGAGCAGTACTTC. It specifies CASSPTTPGQGSYEQYF.

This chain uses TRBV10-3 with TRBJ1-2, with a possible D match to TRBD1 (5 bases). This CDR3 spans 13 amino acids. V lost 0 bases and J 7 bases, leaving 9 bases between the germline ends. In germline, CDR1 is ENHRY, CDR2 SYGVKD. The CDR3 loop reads CAISESNGGGYTF. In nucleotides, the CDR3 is TGTGCCATCAGTGAGTCGAACGGGGGTGGCTACACCTTC.

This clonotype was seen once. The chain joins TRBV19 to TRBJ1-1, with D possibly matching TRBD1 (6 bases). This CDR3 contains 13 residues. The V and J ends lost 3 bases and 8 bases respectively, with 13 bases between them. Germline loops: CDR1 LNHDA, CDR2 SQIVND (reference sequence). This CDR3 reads CASSIGRGTEAFF. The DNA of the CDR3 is TGTGCCAGTAGTATCGGGAGGGGGACCGAAGCTTTCTTT. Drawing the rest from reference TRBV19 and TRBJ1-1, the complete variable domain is DGGITQSPKYLFRKEGQNVTLSCEQNLNHDAMYWYRQDPGQGLRLIYYSQIVNDFQKGDIAEGYSVSREKKESFPLTVTSAQKNPTAFYLCASSIGRGTEAFFGQGTRLTVV.

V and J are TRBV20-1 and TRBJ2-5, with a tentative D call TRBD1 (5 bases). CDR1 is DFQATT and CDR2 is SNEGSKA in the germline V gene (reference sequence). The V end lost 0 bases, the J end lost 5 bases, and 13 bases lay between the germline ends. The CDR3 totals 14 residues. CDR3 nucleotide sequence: TGCAGTGCTAGAGATCAGGGCCCTCGGGAGACCCAGTACTTC. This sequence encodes CSARDQGPRETQYF.

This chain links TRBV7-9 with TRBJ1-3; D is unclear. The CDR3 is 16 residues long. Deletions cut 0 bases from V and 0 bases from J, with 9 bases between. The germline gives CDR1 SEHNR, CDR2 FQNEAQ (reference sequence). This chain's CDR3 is CASSLAVQSSGNTIYF. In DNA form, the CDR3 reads TGTGCCAGCAGCTTAGCGGTCCAAAGCTCTGGAAACACCATATATTTT.

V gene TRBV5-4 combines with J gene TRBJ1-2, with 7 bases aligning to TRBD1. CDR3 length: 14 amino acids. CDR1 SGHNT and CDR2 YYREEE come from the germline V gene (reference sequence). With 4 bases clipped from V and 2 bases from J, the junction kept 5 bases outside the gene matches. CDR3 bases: TGTGCCAGCAGCGGGAAACAGGGGAACTATGGCTACACCTTC. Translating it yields CASSGKQGNYGYTF.

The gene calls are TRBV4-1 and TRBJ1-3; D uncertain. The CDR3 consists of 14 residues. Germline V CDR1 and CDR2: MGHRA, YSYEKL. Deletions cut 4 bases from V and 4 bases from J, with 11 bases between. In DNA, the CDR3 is TGCGCCAGCAGCCCAACGCCGGTCGGAAACACCATATATTTT. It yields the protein CASSPTPVGNTIYF.

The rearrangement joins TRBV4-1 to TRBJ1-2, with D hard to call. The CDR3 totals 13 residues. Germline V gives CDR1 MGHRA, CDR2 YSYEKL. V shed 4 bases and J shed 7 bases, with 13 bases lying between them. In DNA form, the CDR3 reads TGCGCCAGCAGCCCCGACCGGAGGGCTGGCTACACCTTC. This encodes CASSPDRRAGYTF.

Here the CDR3 DNA reads TGTGCCAGCAGCCCCTCAACCTACGAGCAGTACTTC. Translating it yields CASSPSTYEQYF. This chain connects TRBV7-2 to TRBJ2-7; D is unclear. The V and J ends lost 5 bases and 2 bases respectively, with 7 bases between them. The germline V gene encodes CDR1 SGHTA and CDR2 FQGNSA. This CDR3 has 12 amino acids.

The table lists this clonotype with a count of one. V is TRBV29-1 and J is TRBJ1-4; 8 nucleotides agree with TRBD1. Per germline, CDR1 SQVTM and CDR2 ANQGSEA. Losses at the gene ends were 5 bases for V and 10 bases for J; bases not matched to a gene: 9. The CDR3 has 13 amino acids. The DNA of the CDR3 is TGCAGCGTTCTGACCGGACAGGGTGGAAAACTGTTTTTT. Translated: CSVLTGQGGKLFF.

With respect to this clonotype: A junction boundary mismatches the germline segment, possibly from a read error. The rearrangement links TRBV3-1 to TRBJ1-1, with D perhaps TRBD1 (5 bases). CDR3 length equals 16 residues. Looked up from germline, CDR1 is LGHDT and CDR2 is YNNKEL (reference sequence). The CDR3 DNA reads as TGTGCCAGCAGTCAAGGTGAGCAGGGTGGATTCACTGAAGCTTTCTTT. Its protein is CASSQGEQGGFTEAFF.

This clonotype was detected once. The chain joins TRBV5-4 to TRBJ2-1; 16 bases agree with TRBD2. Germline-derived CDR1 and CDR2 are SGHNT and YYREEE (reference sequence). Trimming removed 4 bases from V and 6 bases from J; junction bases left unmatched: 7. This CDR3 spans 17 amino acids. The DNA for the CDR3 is TGTGCCAGCAGCGCAAGCGGGACTAGCGGGGGGGCCAATGAGCAGTTCTTC. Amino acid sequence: CASSASGTSGGANEQFF.

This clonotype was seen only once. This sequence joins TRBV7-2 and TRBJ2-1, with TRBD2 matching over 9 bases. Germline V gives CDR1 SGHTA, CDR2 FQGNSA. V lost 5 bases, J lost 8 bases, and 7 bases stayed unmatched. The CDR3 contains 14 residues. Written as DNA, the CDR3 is TGTGCCAGCAGCCTGGGACTAGCTCTTCATGAGCAGTTCTTC. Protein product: CASSLGLALHEQFF.

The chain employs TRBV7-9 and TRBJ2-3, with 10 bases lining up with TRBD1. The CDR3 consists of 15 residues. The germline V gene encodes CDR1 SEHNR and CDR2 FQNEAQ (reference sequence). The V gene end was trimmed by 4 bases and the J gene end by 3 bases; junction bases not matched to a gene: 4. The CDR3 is CASSSDRGSTDTQYF. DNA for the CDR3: TGTGCCAGCAGCTCGGACAGGGGGTCGACAGATACGCAGTATTTT.

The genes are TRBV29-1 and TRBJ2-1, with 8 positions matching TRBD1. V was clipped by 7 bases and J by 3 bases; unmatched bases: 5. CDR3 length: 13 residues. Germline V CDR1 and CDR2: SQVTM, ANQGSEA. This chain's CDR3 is CSAGQGSYNEQFF. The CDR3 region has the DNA TGCAGCGCCGGACAGGGAAGCTACAATGAGCAGTTCTTC.

CDR3 DNA sequence: TGTGCCAGCTCACCGGGACGCGAGGAGACCCAGTACTTC. Its translation is CASSPGREETQYF. The chain combines TRBV18 with TRBJ2-5; either TRBD1 or TRBD2 may supply D (5 bases each). Germline lookup yields CDR1 KGHSH and CDR2 LQKENI. The CDR3 contains 13 residues. Trimming removed 3 bases from V and 5 bases from J, with 10 bases in between. Looking up the rest from reference TRBV18 and TRBJ2-5 gives the full variable domain: NAGVMQNPRHLVRRRGQEARLRCSPMKGHSHVYWYRQLPEEGLKFMVYLQKENIIDESGMPKERFSAEFPKEGPSILRIQQVVRGDSAAYFCASSPGREETQYFGPGTRLLVL.

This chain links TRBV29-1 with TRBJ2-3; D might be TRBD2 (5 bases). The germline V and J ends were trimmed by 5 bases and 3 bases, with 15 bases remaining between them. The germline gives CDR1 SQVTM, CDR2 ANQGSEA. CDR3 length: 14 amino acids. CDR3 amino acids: CSVMTPPGTDTQYF. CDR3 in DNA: TGCAGCGTTATGACCCCGCCGGGGACAGATACGCAGTATTTT.

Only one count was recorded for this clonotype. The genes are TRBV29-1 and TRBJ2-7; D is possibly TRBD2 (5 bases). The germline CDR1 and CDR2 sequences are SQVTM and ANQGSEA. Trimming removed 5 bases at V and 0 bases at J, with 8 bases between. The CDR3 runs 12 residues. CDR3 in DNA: TGCAGCGTTTGGGAGAACTCCTACGAGCAGTACTTC. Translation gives CSVWENSYEQYF.

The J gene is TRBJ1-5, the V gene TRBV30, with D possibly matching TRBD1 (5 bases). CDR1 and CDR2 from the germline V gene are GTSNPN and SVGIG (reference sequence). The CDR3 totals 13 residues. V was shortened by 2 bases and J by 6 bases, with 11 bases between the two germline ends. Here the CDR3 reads CAWSSSGGQPQHF. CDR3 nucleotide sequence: TGTGCCTGGAGTTCTAGCGGGGGTCAGCCCCAGCATTTT. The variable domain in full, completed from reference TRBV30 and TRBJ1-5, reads SQTIHQWPATLVQPVGSPLSLECTVEGTSNPNLYWYRQAAGRGLQLLFYSVGIGQISSEVPQNLSASRPQDRQFILSSKKLLLSDSGFYLCAWSSSGGQPQHFGDGTRLSIL.

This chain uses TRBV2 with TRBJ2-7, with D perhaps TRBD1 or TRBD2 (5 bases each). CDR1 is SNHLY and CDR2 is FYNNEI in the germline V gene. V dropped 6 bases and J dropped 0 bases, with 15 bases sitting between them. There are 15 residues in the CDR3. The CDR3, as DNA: TGTGCCAGCAGGGCCCCGGGGCCTAGCTCCTACGAGCAGTACTTC. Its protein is CASRAPGPSSYEQYF.

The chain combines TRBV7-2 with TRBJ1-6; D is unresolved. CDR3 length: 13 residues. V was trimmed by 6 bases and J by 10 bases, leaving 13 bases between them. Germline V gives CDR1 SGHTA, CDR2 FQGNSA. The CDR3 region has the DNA TGTGCCAGCAGTCAAGATCGTCACTCACCCCTCCACTTT. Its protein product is CASSQDRHSPLHF.